Sequencing of this T cell receptor beta chain was carried out in a study of vaccination and CD4 T cells after COVID-19. Regarding treatment: approximately 11-day PBMC culture with coronavirus spike peptide pools or control peptides (ViraFEST assay). This CDR3 region has 14 residues. V gave up 4 bases and J gave up 0 bases, with 9 bases separating them. Germline assignment: CDR1 SGHAT and CDR2 FQNNGV. Points on this clonotype: Antigen: not known.

Cultured CD4+ T cell DNA underwent sequencing with the Oncomine TCR Beta short-read assay. MiXCR was run by TCRdb on the PCR reads, yielding one entry per CDR3 protein. The table records some 18,000 distinct CDR3 sequences, around three fifths of them present only once. The rearrangement uses TRBV11-2 and TRBJ2-5; tentatively, D is TRBD1 or TRBD2 (5 bases each). The sample comprised CD4+ T cells from blood, cultured in vitro. This TCR derives from a human donor who had recovered from COVID-19. The CDR3 loop reads CASSSGRNQETQYF. In DNA form, the CDR3 reads TGTGCCAGCAGCTCGGGACGGAACCAAGAGACCCAGTACTTC.